The next 4 T cell receptor beta chains were all read from a single sample in a study of blood T cells in healthy people across ages. Using a J-beta primer mix together with a sample-barcoded 5' primer, a second PCR was run for roughly 6 to 12 cycles. MiXCR, applied by TCRdb to the 5' RACE reads, yields one record per CDR3 protein. Seen here are 650,000 to 1,000,000 distinct CDR3 sequences, around 36% observed once, and the top ten hold roughly 13%. Material for sequencing was blood. These receptors were collected from a man younger than 30 in good health.

This chain uses TRBV21-1 with TRBJ1-6; the table assigns TRBD1, which was not confirmed against the DNA. TRBV21-1 counts as a pseudogene. The CDR3 has 16 amino acids. This CDR3 is CASSIRPGHTNSPLHF. The CDR3 DNA is TGTGCCAGCAGCATAAGACCGGGACACACTAATTCACCCCTCCACTTT.

The chain is built from TRBV28 and TRBJ1-5; 7 bases are a match to TRBD1. Germline CDR1 reads MDHEN; CDR2 reads SYDVKM. The V segment lost 7 bases and the J segment 2 bases; nucleotides outside the gene matches: 8. The CDR3 extends over 15 amino acids. The CDR3 bases are TGTGCCAGCACCCCAGGACAGGTACGCAATCAGCCCCAGCATTTT. Residues: CASTPGQVRNQPQHF. The entire variable domain, with the rest obtained from reference TRBV28 and TRBJ1-5, is as follows: DVKVTQSSRYLVKRTGEKVFLECVQDMDHENMFWYRQDPGLGLRLIYFSYDVKMKEKGDIPEGYSVSREKKERFSLILESASTNQTSMYLCASTPGQVRNQPQHFGDGTRLSIL.

This clonotype was seen many times. The chain couples TRBV14 to TRBJ2-7; 8 positions agree with TRBD1. V dropped 4 bases and J dropped 8; count of bases not matched to a gene: 13. CDR3 length: 15 residues. Germline-derived CDR1 and CDR2 are SGHDN and FVKESK. This CDR3 is CASSRTGTGLCKQYF. In nucleotides, the CDR3 is TGTGCCAGCAGCCGAACCGGGACAGGCCTGTGTAAGCAGTACTTC.

In its sample, this clonotype was seen many times. CDR3 region: CASSLSSSGRSTDTQYF. As DNA, the CDR3 is TGTGCCAGCAGCTTATCGAGTAGCGGGCGAAGCACAGATACGCAGTATTTT. This chain uses TRBV7-9 with TRBJ2-3; 7 positions match TRBD2. Germline V gene lookup returns CDR1 SEHNR and CDR2 FQNEAQ (reference sequence). The CDR3 has 17 amino acids. The junction had 8 bases not matched to a gene; V was cut back by 2 bases and J by 0 bases.